In its sample, the clone carrying this T cell receptor (beta chain) was seen many times. Amplified TCR beta CDR3 regions came from RNA transcripts. A set of HTBI primers served as the primers for a first-round RT-PCR of the TCR CDR3. TCRdb processed the multiplex PCR reads anew with MiXCR; each CDR3 protein has one entry. This table has some 800,000 distinct CDR3 sequences, approximately 40% appearing once. The data originate from a study of T cells in Graves' hyperthyroidism and ophthalmopathy. Germline CDR1 is LNHDA and CDR2 is SQIVND (reference sequence). This CDR3 spans 16 amino acids. V was clipped by 4 bases and J by 0 bases; unmatched bases: 5.

This clonotype was obtained from a man aged 18-30 years with Graves' hyperthyroidism. This sequence joins TRBV19 and TRBJ1-5, with 8 bases fitting TRBD1. Sequences were obtained from blood. The CDR3 coding sequence is TGTGCCAGTAGTACCGGGACAGGTAATAGCAATCAGCCCCAGCATTTT. Protein: CASSTGTGNSNQPQHF.